What follows are 9 T cell receptor beta chains derived from one specimen sequenced in a study of shared clonotypes between healthy human individuals. Positive CCR7 selection of CD45RO-negative cells yielded the naive CD8 cells, and terminally differentiated effector memory CD45RA+ cells were excluded. Measured with immunoSEQ multiplex PCR; TCRdb has only the in-frame clones, and not every one. The repertoire holds about 700,000 clones, with about 91% as singletons. Sequenced material: naive CD8+ T cells sorted from blood. The origin of the receptors is a man under 40 in good health.

The gene calls are TRBV7-9 and TRBJ2-1; 7 bases are a match to TRBD2. J lost 6 bases, V lost 5 bases, and 16 bases had no gene match. CDR3 length: 17 amino acids. CDR1 is SEHNR, CDR2 FQNEAQ, per germline (reference sequence). In DNA, the CDR3 is TGTGCCAGCAGCATCCCCGACGGTTGGGAGGGGATCAATGAGCAGTTCTTC. Residues: CASSIPDGWEGINEQFF.

The chain is built from TRBV9 and TRBJ2-1, with TRBD2 identical over 10 bases. The CDR3 sequence is 13 residues long. V shed 6 bases and J 8 bases; nucleotides not matched to a gene: 5. Germline CDR1 SGDLS, CDR2 YYNGEE. CDR3 residues: CASTRTSGHEQFF. The CDR3, as DNA: TGTGCCAGCACGAGGACTAGCGGACATGAGCAGTTCTTC.

This chain joins TRBV29-1 and TRBJ2-7; D is unresolved. CDR1 and CDR2 (germline): SQVTM, ANQGSEA. V lost 1 base and J lost 1, with 8 bases in between. This CDR3 comprises 13 residues. CDR3 sequence (DNA): TGCAGCGTTGAAGTTGGGGAATCCTACGAGCAGTACTTC. It encodes CSVEVGESYEQYF.

This clone was recorded only once. The chain recombines TRBV7-6 with TRBJ2-7; D tentatively reads TRBD1 or TRBD2 (5 bases each). This CDR3 spans 16 amino acids. V lost 5 bases and J lost 0, with 17 bases in between. Germline lookup yields CDR1 SGHVS and CDR2 FNYEAQ. The DNA for the CDR3 is TGTGCCAGCAGCCTGATAAGGGGACCCGACTCCTACGAGCAGTACTTC. Translation gives CASSLIRGPDSYEQYF.

Regarding this clone: One junction end disagrees with the germline gene, perhaps due to a read error. The V and J genes are TRBV27 and TRBJ1-1; D may be TRBD1 (6 bases). The CDR3 is made up of 13 amino acids. CDR1 and CDR2 from the germline V gene are MNHEY and SMNVEV (reference sequence). CDR3 region: CASSFTGNPEAFF. The CDR3 DNA sequence: TGTGCCAGCAGTTTCACAGGGAACCCTGAAGCTTTCTTT.

A note on this clone: At one of its ends the junction is not consistent with the germline gene, which may arise from a read error. The chain employs TRBV28 and TRBJ1-1; D not certain. CDR1 is MDHEN, CDR2 SYDVKM, per germline. This CDR3 spans 13 amino acids. The CDR3 coding sequence is TGTGCCAGCAGTTTAACCGGGGAATCTGAGGCTTTCTTT. The encoded protein is CASSLTGESEAFF.

The chain has TRBV7-2 and TRBJ2-7; either TRBD1 or TRBD2 may fit D (5 bases each). Trimming pared 3 bases from V and 6 bases from J, leaving 12 bases between. Germline lookup yields CDR1 SGHTA and CDR2 FQGNSA. The CDR3 covers 13 residues. The CDR3: CASSLVGVGEQYF. CDR3 DNA sequence: TGTGCCAGCAGCTTGGTGGGGGTCGGCGAGCAGTACTTC.

The V call is TRBV27, the J call TRBJ2-7; TRBD2 might be the D (6 bases). This CDR3 is built from 15 residues. Trimming shortened V by 8 bases and J by 0 bases, and 17 bases separated the two germline ends. Germline V gene sequence: CDR1 MNHEY, CDR2 SMNVEV (reference sequence). The CDR3 is CASRRRGVSSYEQYF. CDR3 sequence (DNA): TGTGCCAGCCGCAGGAGGGGCGTCAGCTCCTACGAGCAGTACTTC.

This chain's CDR3 is CASSAVLAGADEQFF. The CDR3 DNA is TGTGCCAGCAGCGCTGTCCTAGCGGGAGCCGATGAGCAGTTCTTC. The chain carries TRBV7-9 and TRBJ2-1, with TRBD2 matching over 10 bases. CDR1 SEHNR and CDR2 FQNEAQ come from the germline V gene (reference sequence). J lost 8 bases, V lost 5 bases, and 9 bases had no gene match. The CDR3 consists of 15 residues.